Each of the 13 T cell receptor beta chains below was sequenced from the same sample in a study of blood T cell repertoires in COVID-19. Here immunoSEQ multiplex PCR was the method, and the copy in TCRdb shows in-frame clones only, minus some. Of more than 70,000 clones detected, 80% to 90% appear once; the ten largest clones hold 8.5% to 10%. The sequencing sample was made of peripheral blood. All receptors derive from a man between 45 and 60 years old with acute or convalescent COVID-19.

This chain uses TRBV5-6 with TRBJ1-2; TRBD1 matches 7 bases. V lost 3 bases and J lost 0; bases outside the gene matches: 5. This CDR3 is 15 amino acids long. CDR1 SGHDT and CDR2 YYEEEE come from the germline V gene. CDR3 DNA sequence: TGTGCCAGCAGCTCACCCGGGACAGCTAACTATGGCTACACCTTC. Translated, it gives CASSSPGTANYGYTF.

The rearrangement uses TRBV2 and TRBJ1-3; D ambiguous. The V end lost 2 bases, the J end lost 2 bases, and 7 bases lay between the germline ends. This CDR3 comprises 14 residues. The germline CDR1 and CDR2 sequences are SNHLY and FYNNEI. The DNA of the CDR3 is TGTGCCAGCAGTGAACGGGGAGCTGGAAACACCATATATTTT. Translated: CASSERGAGNTIYF.

This chain uses TRBV6-6 with TRBJ2-7, with 7 bases identical to TRBD1. This CDR3 has 18 amino acids. The trim removed 6 bases at V and 3 bases at J, leaving 20 bases unmatched. Looked up from germline, CDR1 is MNHNY and CDR2 is SVGAGI (reference sequence). CDR3 in amino acids: CASSRNSNFRDSRYEQYF. In nucleotides, the CDR3 is TGTGCCAGCAGCCGAAACTCAAACTTCCGGGACAGCCGCTACGAGCAGTACTTC.

This clone was seen a single time. In DNA form, the CDR3 reads TGTGCCAGTAGGTCCCGGGACAGGGACACCGGGGAGCTGTTTTTT. Its protein is CASRSRDRDTGELFF. V usage is TRBV19 and J usage is TRBJ2-2, with TRBD1 identical over 9 bases. The CDR3 is 15 residues long. V shed 6 bases and J 3 bases; nucleotides not matched to a gene: 5. CDR1 LNHDA and CDR2 SQIVND come from the germline V gene (reference sequence).

The chain employs TRBV5-4 and TRBJ2-2; 12 bases align to TRBD2. CDR3 length: 17 amino acids. Germline V gives CDR1 SGHNT, CDR2 YYREEE (reference sequence). The trim removed 1 base at V and 6 bases at J, leaving 7 bases unmatched. CDR3 sequence: CASSLSSGGAVAGELFF. The CDR3 DNA reads TGTGCCAGCAGCTTGTCTAGCGGGGGGGCGGTCGCCGGGGAGCTGTTTTTT. Full variable domain (remainder filled in from reference TRBV5-4 and TRBJ2-2): ETGVTQSPTHLIKTRGQQVTLRCSSQSGHNTVSWYQQALGQGPQFIFQYYREEENGRGNFPPRFSGLQFPNYSSELNVNALELDDSALYLCASSLSSGGAVAGELFFGEGSRLTVL.

V usage is TRBV6-1 and J usage is TRBJ1-1; 9 bases match TRBD1. The CDR3 spans 14 residues. CDR1 and CDR2 from the germline V gene are MNHNS and SASEGT. The J segment lost 10 bases and the V segment lost 2 bases, leaving 8 bases of the junction unmatched. The CDR3 DNA follows: TGTGCCAGCAGTGAATCACCCCGGGACAGGGTAGCTTTCTTT. It is translated as CASSESPRDRVAFF.

The chain uses TRBV6-2 or TRBV6-3 and TRBJ1-1; 9 positions match TRBD1. The CDR3 is 15 residues long. J was trimmed by 6 bases and V by 2 bases; bases with no gene match: 7. Germline V gives CDR1 MNHEY, CDR2 SVGEGT. Here the CDR3 reads CASSYGFGQGSEAFF. DNA for the CDR3: TGTGCCAGCAGTTACGGATTCGGACAGGGGTCTGAAGCTTTCTTT.

This clone was detected once. The chain carries TRBV25-1 and TRBJ2-5, with D unclear. CDR3 length: 8 residues. Germline V gene data show CDR1 as MGHDK and CDR2 as SYGVNS. Trimming cost V 10 bases and J 8 bases, with 5 bases left between them. CDR3 sequence reads: CATPTQYF. The CDR3 DNA reads TGTGCCACCCCTACCCAGTACTTC.

The chain joins TRBV19 to TRBJ1-6, with TRBD1 matching 8 bases. This CDR3 contains 17 residues. The trim removed 5 bases at V and 0 bases at J, leaving 6 bases unmatched. Germline V CDR1 and CDR2: LNHDA, SQIVND (reference sequence). The CDR3 here is CASSSRDRSSYNSPLHF. In DNA, the CDR3 is TGTGCCAGTAGTTCCCGGGACAGGAGCTCCTATAATTCACCCCTCCACTTT.

The chain recombines TRBV6-5 with TRBJ1-5; D might be TRBD1 (6 bases). The V end lost 7 bases, the J end lost 4 bases, and 14 bases lay between the germline ends. Per the germline V gene, CDR1 is MNHEY and CDR2 is SVGAGI. The CDR3 spans 14 residues. As DNA, the CDR3 is TGTGCCAGCACCTCCCGACAGGCTAATCAGCCCCAGCATTTT. Translation: CASTSRQANQPQHF.

The chain joins TRBV10-3 to TRBJ1-1; D possibly corresponds to TRBD1 (5 bases). The V end was cut by 11 bases, the J end by 5 bases, with 12 bases between. CDR3 length: 11 residues. In germline, CDR1 is ENHRY, CDR2 SYGVKD. In DNA, the CDR3 is TGTGCCTCCAGGGATATGACTGAAGCTTTCTTT. Encoded protein: CASRDMTEAFF.

This clone was counted once. This chain connects TRBV6-1 to TRBJ1-4; no clear D gene. V was trimmed by 3 bases and J by 6 bases, leaving 8 bases between them. Germline CDR1 MNHNS, CDR2 SASEGT. This CDR3 has 13 residues. The CDR3 DNA follows: TGTGCCAGCAGTGACGTCCCTGATGAAAAACTGTTTTTT. Amino acid sequence: CASSDVPDEKLFF.

V is TRBV6-1 and J is TRBJ1-5; 8 bases match TRBD1. The CDR3 has 16 amino acids. V trimming: 4 bases; J trimming: 0 bases; junction bases outside the gene matches: 5. Germline V gives CDR1 MNHNS, CDR2 SASEGT. The CDR3 protein is CASSGGTGYSNQPQHF. The DNA of the CDR3 is TGTGCCAGCAGTGGCGGGACAGGCTATAGCAATCAGCCCCAGCATTTT.